The sequence of this T cell receptor beta chain was determined in a study of CD8+ T cells in alopecia areata. Study as a whole: The drug, tofacitinib, lasted 6 to 18 months, followed by 6 months off drug. Affected scalp percentage set treated patients' severity scores.

Sequencing used cDNA as its template, made by extracting RNA and reverse transcribing it. The repertoire was sequenced with immunoSEQ multiplex PCR; TCRdb's copy has only in-frame clones and lacks some. The sample yields 64,000 or so clones, about 43% seen once. There are a few counts of this clone. What it binds is not known. This sample's treatment: oral pan-JAK inhibitor, 5-10 mg twice daily. It was from alopecia areata patients that lesional scalp punch biopsies and peripheral blood were collected. Looked up from germline, CDR1 is LNHNV and CDR2 is YYDKDF (reference sequence). The V and J ends lost 0 bases and 1 base respectively, with 9 bases between them. The CDR3 is 15 amino acids. Study conclusions and caveats: The study found higher clonality in lesional than normal scalp, especially in alopecia totalis/universalis.

This material consisted of CD8+ T cells sorted from blood, taken at roughly week 36, from a patient treated with tofacitinib. V is TRBV15 and J is TRBJ2-5; a possible D gene is TRBD1 (5 bases). The receptor was derived from a human donor with alopecia areata. The CDR3 DNA reads as TGTGCCACCAGCAGAGATCGGACATCCCAAGAGACCCAGTACTTC. As protein: CATSRDRTSQETQYF.